Sequencing of this T cell receptor beta chain was carried out in a study of blood T cell repertoires in COVID-19. In the study overall: Donors in the United States, Italy and Spain gave samples during acute or convalescent COVID-19. Sources were T cells, B-cell-depleted T cells, or PBMCs; the material itself was cDNA or gDNA.

Original processing methods: For nucleated cells, counts were estimated from reference gene primer amplification. Profiled with immunoSEQ multiplex PCR; TCRdb holds only in-frame clones, not every one. V and J calls and clone size are those listed in that table; D and trimming were worked out from the DNA. The repertoire holds 96,000 or so clones, around nine tenths seen once, with about 2.7% in the top ten. Source material: peripheral blood. The origin of this receptor is a woman over 75 with acute or convalescent COVID-19.

The CDR3 bases are TGCAGCGTGCAAGACAGGGGCGAGGAAGCTTTCTTT. Translation gives CSVQDRGEEAFF. The rearrangement joins TRBV29-1 to TRBJ1-1; 8 bases line up with TRBD1. Per germline, CDR1 SQVTM and CDR2 ANQGSEA. The CDR3 consists of 12 residues. V trimming: 6 bases; J trimming: 8 bases; junction bases outside the gene matches: 8.